The subject of this entry is one TCR beta chain. The antigen is unknown. The data derive from a study of cytomegalovirus exposure and HLA in healthy donors. Study results and limitations: For most TCR beta V segments, an earlier analysis put the productive rate at about 90% or about 30% of the time. A later analysis linked a missense DCLRE1C variant to TCR beta V- and J-gene trimming. In terms of immune exposure information, only CMV serostatus was available.

Both 60 Vbeta primers and 13 Jbeta primers went into the PCR. In the authors' methods: As a later analysis found, there were 78 million or so unique TCR beta chains, of which roughly 11 million were shared. Assay: immunoSEQ multiplex PCR; the TCRdb copy retains only in-frame clones and omits some. For V, J and clone size, that table is used; D and trimming come from the DNA. The sample contains some 200,000 clones, around 83% of which appear only once. Trimming pared 3 bases from V and 8 bases from J, leaving 13 bases between. CDR1 and CDR2 (germline): SGHTA, FQGNSA. This CDR3 spans 13 amino acids. Sample: PBMCs. The clonotype was recovered from a man in his forties or fifties in good health and CMV-seronegative. The chain employs TRBV7-2 and TRBJ1-1, with a weak D call TRBD1 (6 bases). The CDR3 bases are TGTGCCAGCAGCTTGGGGGCTCGTAAGGAAGCTTTCTTT. It codes for CASSLGARKEAFF.